The 28 T cell receptor beta chains presented below share a single source sample, sequenced in a study of identical twins. MiXCR was run by TCRdb on the 5' RACE reads, yielding one entry per CDR3 protein. Of 520,000 or so distinct CDR3 sequences in the sample, about 20% were seen once. These data were likewise used in another study, on T cells expressing NK-cell markers.

Input material: CD4+ T cells sorted from blood. These receptors were collected from a woman aged 18-29 years in good health.

The chain joins TRBV20-1 to TRBJ2-2; D is possibly TRBD1 or TRBD2 (5 bases each). The V end was cut by 5 bases, the J end by 1 base, with 11 bases between. The length of the CDR3 is 14 residues. CDR1 and CDR2 from the germline V gene are DFQATT and SNEGSKA (reference sequence). The CDR3 is CSAPRDGNTGELFF. The CDR3 DNA follows: TGCAGTGCTCCCCGGGACGGGAACACCGGGGAGCTGTTTTTT.

The CDR3 region is CASSFLGQGSYEQYF. CDR3 bases: TGTGCCAGCAGTTTCCTGGGACAGGGATCCTACGAGCAGTACTTC. The chain has TRBV27 and TRBJ2-7, with 9 positions matching TRBD1. The CDR3 length is 15 residues. V was pared by 3 bases and J by 1 base, with 4 bases of the junction left unmatched. Germline CDR1 reads MNHEY; CDR2 reads SMNVEV (reference sequence).

The chain recombines TRBV12-3 or TRBV12-4 with TRBJ2-5; a weak D match, TRBD2 (7 bases). This CDR3 region has 15 residues. V was trimmed by 5 bases and J by 4 bases, leaving 17 bases between them. CDR3 sequence (DNA): TGTGCCAGCAGTATCAAGGGGGGGGCAGGAGAGACCCAGTACTTC. This codes for CASSIKGGAGETQYF.

The chain links TRBV5-1 to TRBJ1-1; D unclear. This CDR3 spans 13 amino acids. CDR1 is SGHRS and CDR2 is YFSETQ in the germline V gene. The V end lost 5 bases, the J end lost 0 bases, and 8 bases lay between the germline ends. The DNA of the CDR3 is TGCGCCAGCAGGGAGCCCATGAACACTGAAGCTTTCTTT. It yields the protein CASREPMNTEAFF.

This clonotype showed up just once. The chain carries TRBV9 and TRBJ1-5, with D unresolved. Per germline, CDR1 SGDLS and CDR2 YYNGEE. The CDR3 spans 13 residues. V lost 0 bases and J 3 bases, leaving 4 bases between the germline ends. The CDR3 loop reads CASSVDFNQPQHF. Here the CDR3 DNA reads TGTGCCAGCAGCGTAGATTTCAATCAGCCCCAGCATTTT.

This clonotype came up a few times. The chain links TRBV6-1 to TRBJ1-2; no firm D call. Trimming cost V 8 bases and J 2 bases, with 12 bases left between them. Germline CDR1 and CDR2: MNHNS and SASEGT. The length of the CDR3 is 13 residues. The CDR3 DNA sequence: TGTGCCAGCGGGAGGGTGGGGAACTATGGCTACACCTTC. It translates to CASGRVGNYGYTF.

The genes are TRBV7-2 and TRBJ2-1; D gene ambiguous. V lost 5 bases and J 9 bases, leaving 8 bases between the germline ends. Germline CDR1 is SGHTA and CDR2 is FQGNSA. The CDR3 sequence is 11 residues long. CDR3 amino acids: CASSRASEQFF. The CDR3 nucleotides are TGTGCCAGCAGCCGGGCCTCTGAGCAGTTCTTC.

The V and J genes are TRBV4-3 and TRBJ2-1; D is undetermined. The germline gives CDR1 LGHNA, CDR2 YSLEER. Trimming removed 0 bases at V and 6 bases at J, with 9 bases between. This CDR3 comprises 14 residues. DNA of the CDR3: TGCGCCAGCAGCCAAGAAATCATCCCCAATGAGCAGTTCTTC. Translating it yields CASSQEIIPNEQFF.

The chain couples TRBV20-1 to TRBJ2-1, with 9 positions matching TRBD2. With 7 bases clipped from V and 5 bases from J, the junction kept 12 bases outside the gene matches. The CDR3 consists of 15 residues. Germline CDR1 reads DFQATT; CDR2 reads SNEGSKA (reference sequence). CDR3 loop: CSGKPGLAGHNEQFF. CDR3 coding DNA: TGCAGTGGGAAACCGGGACTAGCCGGTCACAATGAGCAGTTCTTC.

The V and J genes are TRBV2 and TRBJ2-7, with D perhaps TRBD1 (6 bases). The CDR3 is made up of 14 amino acids. The germline CDR1 and CDR2 sequences are SNHLY and FYNNEI. Trimming took 3 bases from V and 1 from J, leaving 10 bases between them. DNA for the CDR3: TGTGCCAGCAGTGACGACAGGTATTCCTACGAGCAGTACTTC. Residues: CASSDDRYSYEQYF.

This clonotype occurred a few times. V usage is TRBV5-1 and J usage is TRBJ2-7; 7 nucleotides match TRBD1. CDR3 size: 15 residues. Germline V gene data show CDR1 as SGHRS and CDR2 as YFSETQ. The V and J ends lost 3 bases and 2 bases, in that order; junction bases with no gene match: 8. CDR3 nucleotides: TGCGCCAGCAGCTCCCCAAAGGGGGCGACCTACGAGCAGTACTTC. Protein product: CASSSPKGATYEQYF.

This clonotype appeared many times. The J gene is TRBJ2-7, the V gene TRBV7-9; D gene unclear. The CDR3 has 13 residues. Trimming took 3 bases from V and 2 from J, leaving 8 bases between them. Germline assignment: CDR1 SEHNR and CDR2 FQNEAQ (reference sequence). The CDR3 sequence is CASSFLPAYEQYF. CDR3 DNA: TGTGCCAGCAGCTTCCTTCCCGCCTACGAGCAGTACTTC.

This clonotype has a count of ten or more. The chain joins TRBV27 to TRBJ1-1; D uncertain. The germline V gene has CDR1 MNHEY and CDR2 SMNVEV (reference sequence). The V end lost 8 bases, the J end lost 1 base, and 5 bases lay between the germline ends. The CDR3 has 11 residues. CDR3 DNA sequence: TGTGCCAGCGGACGGAACACTGAAGCTTTCTTT. Translation gives CASGRNTEAFF.

The CDR3: CASSLALGGEKLFF. The CDR3 region has the DNA TGCGCCAGCAGCTTGGCCTTGGGAGGTGAAAAACTGTTTTTT. The rearrangement joins TRBV5-1 to TRBJ1-4; no clear D. CDR3 length equals 14 residues. Germline V lookup: CDR1 SGHRS, CDR2 YFSETQ. Deletions cut 0 bases from V and 7 bases from J, with 10 bases between.

This clonotype appeared a few times. The rearrangement links TRBV20-1 to TRBJ2-7; D may be TRBD2 (5 bases). The CDR3 has 12 amino acids. Germline V gene data show CDR1 as DFQATT and CDR2 as SNEGSKA (reference sequence). Trimming removed 6 bases from V and 5 bases from J, with 14 bases in between. The CDR3 reads CSAPLWGDEQYF. The CDR3 region has the DNA TGCAGTGCCCCTTTGTGGGGAGACGAGCAGTACTTC.

The table lists this clonotype with many counts. This chain uses TRBV27 with TRBJ1-1; D perhaps matches TRBD1 (5 bases). V was clipped by 5 bases and J by 0 bases, with 10 bases between them. Germline CDR1 and CDR2: MNHEY and SMNVEV (reference sequence). CDR3 length: 14 amino acids. Written as DNA, the CDR3 is TGTGCCAGCAGTGACCTGACAGTGAACACTGAAGCTTTCTTT. It encodes CASSDLTVNTEAFF.

The chain has TRBV6-1 and TRBJ1-2, with a possible D match to TRBD1 (5 bases). Germline CDR1 reads MNHNS; CDR2 reads SASEGT. This CDR3 comprises 14 residues. V lost 6 bases to trimming and J lost 5 bases, with 16 bases between them. The CDR3 DNA is TGTGCCAGCAGCAAGGGACCTTCAGGATATGGCTACACCTTC. Translating gives CASSKGPSGYGYTF.

This chain uses TRBV20-1 with TRBJ1-1; possibly TRBD1 for D (5 bases). Germline V gene sequence: CDR1 DFQATT, CDR2 SNEGSKA (reference sequence). Trimming shortened V by 5 bases and J by 8 bases, and 18 bases separated the two germline ends. This CDR3 comprises 13 residues. CDR3 coding DNA: TGCAGTGCTCGTGGTTACGCCAGACAGGAAGCTTTCTTT. Its translation is CSARGYARQEAFF.

The chain carries TRBV7-9 and TRBJ2-1; TRBD2 aligns across 9 bases. There are 16 residues in the CDR3. Germline V CDR1 and CDR2: SEHNR, FQNEAQ (reference sequence). With V trimmed by 2 bases and J by 7 bases, 9 bases remained unmatched. CDR3 coding DNA: TGTGCCAGCAGCTTATGGGTAGCGGGAGTGTCTAATGAGCAGTTCTTC. As protein: CASSLWVAGVSNEQFF.

This clonotype was seen repeatedly, ten times or more. This chain's CDR3 is CSVALGVRYGYTF. The CDR3 bases are TGCAGCGTTGCCCTTGGAGTTCGGTATGGCTACACCTTC. The gene calls are TRBV29-1 and TRBJ1-2, with no clear D. CDR3 length: 13 residues. Trimming took 4 bases from V and 5 from J, leaving 14 bases between them. The germline V gene encodes CDR1 SQVTM and CDR2 ANQGSEA.

V gene TRBV5-5 combines with J gene TRBJ2-7; D remains unclear. Looked up from germline, CDR1 is SGHKS and CDR2 is YYEKEE (reference sequence). The V gene lost 1 base and the J gene lost 7 bases, with 15 bases spanning the gap. CDR3 length equals 14 residues. The DNA for the CDR3 is TGTGCCAGCAGCTTGTGGCAGGCCTCCGGGGAGCAGTACTTC. Encoded protein: CASSLWQASGEQYF.

This sequence joins TRBV9 and TRBJ2-1, with a weak D call TRBD2 (5 bases). Germline V CDR1 and CDR2: SGDLS, YYNGEE. There are 14 residues in the CDR3. The germline V and J ends were trimmed by 1 base and 5 bases, with 10 bases remaining between them. This chain's CDR3 is CASSVRGRDNEQFF. The DNA for the CDR3 is TGTGCCAGCAGCGTACGAGGGCGAGACAATGAGCAGTTCTTC. The variable domain in full, completed from reference TRBV9 and TRBJ2-1, reads DSGVTQTPKHLITATGQRVTLRCSPRSGDLSVYWYQQSLDQGLQFLIQYYNGEERAKGNILERFSAQQFPDLHSELNLSSLELGDSALYFCASSVRGRDNEQFFGPGTRLTVL.

This sequence joins TRBV19 and TRBJ2-1, with 8 bases that match TRBD1. The ends lost 6 bases at V and 8 bases at J; junction bases unmatched: 21. The CDR3 has 18 amino acids. Germline V lookup: CDR1 LNHDA, CDR2 SQIVND (reference sequence). The CDR3: CASSPRGTGGKVSDEQFF. CDR3 DNA sequence: TGTGCCAGTAGCCCAAGAGGAACAGGGGGAAAGGTCAGCGATGAGCAGTTCTTC.

The chain carries TRBV29-1 and TRBJ2-5; maybe TRBD2 (5 bases). The CDR3 runs to 13 residues. The germline gives CDR1 SQVTM, CDR2 ANQGSEA. With 7 bases removed from V and 5 bases from J, the gap between germline ends came to 17 bases. CDR3 sequence reads: CSAISGPGETQYF. The CDR3 DNA reads as TGCAGCGCCATAAGTGGCCCGGGGGAGACCCAGTACTTC.

CDR3 nucleotide sequence: TGTGCCAGCAGATACCGGGGGGCAGCACCCCTCCACTTT. Encoded protein: CASRYRGAAPLHF. The chain uses TRBV6-5 and TRBJ1-6; a weak D match, TRBD1 (6 bases). The V gene lost 6 bases and the J gene lost 11 bases, with 14 bases spanning the gap. The CDR3 is made up of 13 amino acids. In germline, CDR1 is MNHEY, CDR2 SVGAGI.

V is TRBV4-2 and J is TRBJ1-2; unclear D gene. V lost 0 bases, J lost 5 bases, and 10 bases lay in between. CDR1 and CDR2 from the germline V gene are LGHNA and YNFKEQ. This CDR3 has 14 amino acids. The CDR3 sequence: CASSQDSGVYGYTF. The CDR3 DNA is TGTGCCAGCAGCCAAGATAGCGGGGTTTATGGCTACACCTTC.

This clonotype was counted at least ten times. The chain combines TRBV5-1 with TRBJ2-1, with a tentative D call TRBD2 (5 bases). V was trimmed by 3 bases and J by 5 bases, leaving 15 bases between them. Germline V gene data show CDR1 as SGHRS and CDR2 as YFSETQ. The CDR3 is 15 residues long. CDR3: CASSSPGSRDNEQFF. For the CDR3, the DNA is TGCGCCAGCAGCTCGCCGGGATCGAGGGACAATGAGCAGTTCTTC.

The chain has TRBV12-3 or TRBV12-4 and TRBJ1-3, with D maybe TRBD1 (5 bases). The CDR3 sequence is 13 residues long. V was clipped by 6 bases and J by 4 bases, with 10 bases between them. In DNA, the CDR3 is TGTGCCAGCAGACCGACAGCCGGAAACACCATATATTTT. Translation gives CASRPTAGNTIYF.